This TCR beta chain was captured in a study of beta chain features in type 1 diabetes. Germline assignment: CDR1 SGHNT and CDR2 YYREEE (reference sequence). The CDR3 is 16 amino acids. The germline V and J ends were trimmed by 0 bases and 6 bases, with 17 bases remaining between them. Only a few counts were recorded for this clone. Expressed TCRB transcripts were sequenced after all isolated RNA was converted to cDNA. Repertoires were generated with immunoSEQ multiplex PCR, while TCRdb's copy carries only in-frame clones and drops some. The top ten hold about 0.044% of the sample, which has a few hundred thousand clones, around 19% seen once. Purity exceeded 98% in all sorted populations.

The receptor was derived from a woman under 30 in good health. Sequencing was performed on naive CD4+ T cells from blood. The rearrangement uses TRBV5-4 and TRBJ2-3; weak D call: TRBD1 (5 bases). Here the CDR3 reads CASSLALYRGSDTQYF. The CDR3 nucleotides read TGTGCCAGCAGCTTGGCCTTATATAGGGGATCGGATACGCAGTATTTT.